This T cell receptor (beta chain) is from a study of OX40 agonist ivuxolimab in advanced cancers. This clone was recorded only once. TCRdb's copy holds only in-frame clones and misses some; the assay was immunoSEQ multiplex PCR. The sample lists tens of thousands of clones; approximately 90% were seen once. Looked up from germline, CDR1 is PRHDT and CDR2 is FYEKMQ (reference sequence). V was trimmed by 0 bases and J by 7 bases, leaving 13 bases between them. The CDR3 totals 15 residues. The J gene is TRBJ2-1, the V gene TRBV13, with a tentative D call TRBD2 (6 bases). The sample here was CD4+ or CD8+ T cells sorted from blood, taken in a trial of the OX40 agonist ivuxolimab. This clonotype originated in an adult with an advanced solid tumor such as melanoma, head and neck, liver or kidney cancer. The CDR3 here is CASSLGRGFRNEQFF. The DNA for the CDR3 is TGTGCCAGCAGCTTAGGCCGGGGGTTTAGGAATGAGCAGTTCTTC. Filled out from reference TRBV13 and TRBJ2-1, the complete variable domain reads AAGVIQSPRHLIKEKRETATLKCYPIPRHDTVYWYQQGPGQDPQFLISFYEKMQSDKGSIPDRFSAQQFSDYHSELNMSSLELGDSALYFCASSLGRGFRNEQFFGPGTRLTVL.